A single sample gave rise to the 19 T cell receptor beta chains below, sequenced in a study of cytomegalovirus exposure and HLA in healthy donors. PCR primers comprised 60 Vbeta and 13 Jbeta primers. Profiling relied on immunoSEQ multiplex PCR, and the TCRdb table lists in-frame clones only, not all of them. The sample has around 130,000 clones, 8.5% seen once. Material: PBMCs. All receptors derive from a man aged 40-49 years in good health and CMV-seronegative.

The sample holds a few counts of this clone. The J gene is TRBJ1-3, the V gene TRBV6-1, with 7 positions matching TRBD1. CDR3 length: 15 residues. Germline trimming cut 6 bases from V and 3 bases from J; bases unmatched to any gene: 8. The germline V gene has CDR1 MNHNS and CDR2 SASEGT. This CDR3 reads CASRTGIGVGNTIYF. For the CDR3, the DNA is TGTGCCAGCAGGACAGGGATTGGAGTTGGAAACACCATATATTTT.

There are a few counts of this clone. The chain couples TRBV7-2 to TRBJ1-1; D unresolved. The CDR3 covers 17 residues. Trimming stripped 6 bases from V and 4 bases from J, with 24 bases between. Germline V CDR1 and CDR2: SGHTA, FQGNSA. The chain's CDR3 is CASRYGLTQAGFTEAFF. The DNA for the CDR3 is TGTGCCAGCAGGTATGGACTGACGCAGGCGGGGTTCACTGAAGCTTTCTTT.

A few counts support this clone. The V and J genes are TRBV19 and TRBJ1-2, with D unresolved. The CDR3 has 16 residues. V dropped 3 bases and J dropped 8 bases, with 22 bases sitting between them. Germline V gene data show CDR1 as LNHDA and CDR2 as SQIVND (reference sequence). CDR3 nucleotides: TGTGCCAGTAGTATCCCAATCTCCAGGCCCTTGGGCGGCTACACCTTC. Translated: CASSIPISRPLGGYTF.

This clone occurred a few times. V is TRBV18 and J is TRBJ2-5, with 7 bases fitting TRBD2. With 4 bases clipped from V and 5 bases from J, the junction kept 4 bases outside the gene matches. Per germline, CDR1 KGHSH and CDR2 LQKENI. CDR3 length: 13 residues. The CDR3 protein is CASSQLAAETQYF. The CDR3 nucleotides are TGTGCCAGCTCACAGCTAGCGGCGGAGACCCAGTACTTC.

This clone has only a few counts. DNA for the CDR3: TGTGCCAGCAGCTTCGCGTCAGGAAACACTGAAGCTTTCTTT. As protein: CASSFASGNTEAFF. The V and J genes are TRBV5-4 and TRBJ1-1; D ambiguous. This CDR3 region has 14 residues. Germline V gene data show CDR1 as SGHNT and CDR2 as YYREEE (reference sequence). With 2 bases removed from V and 2 bases from J, the gap between germline ends came to 10 bases.

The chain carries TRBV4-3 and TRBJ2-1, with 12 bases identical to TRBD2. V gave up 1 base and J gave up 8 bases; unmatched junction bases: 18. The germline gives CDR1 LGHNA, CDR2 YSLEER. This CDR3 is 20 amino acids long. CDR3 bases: TGCGCCAGCAGCCAAGGGCTGTCGAGGGAACTAGCGGGGGGACGAGATGAGCAGTTCTTC. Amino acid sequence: CASSQGLSRELAGGRDEQFF.

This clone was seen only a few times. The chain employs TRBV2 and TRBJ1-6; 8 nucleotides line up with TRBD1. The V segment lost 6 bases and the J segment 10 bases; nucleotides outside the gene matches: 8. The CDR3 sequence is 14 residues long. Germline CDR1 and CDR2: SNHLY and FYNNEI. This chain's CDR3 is CASSRNSGGSPLHF. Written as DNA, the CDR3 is TGTGCCAGCAGCCGGAACTCAGGGGGCTCACCCCTCCACTTT.

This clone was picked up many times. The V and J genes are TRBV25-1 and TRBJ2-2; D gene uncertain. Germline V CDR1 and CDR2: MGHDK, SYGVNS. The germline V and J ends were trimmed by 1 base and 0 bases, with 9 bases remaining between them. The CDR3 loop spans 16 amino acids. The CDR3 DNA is TGTGCCAGCAGTGAATCTCGCGGAGCGAACACCGGGGAGCTGTTTTTT. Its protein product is CASSESRGANTGELFF.

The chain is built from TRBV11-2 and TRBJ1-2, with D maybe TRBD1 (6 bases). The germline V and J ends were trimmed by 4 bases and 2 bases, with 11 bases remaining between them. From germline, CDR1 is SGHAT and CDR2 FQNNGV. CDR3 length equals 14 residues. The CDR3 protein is CASSSFTGNYGYTF. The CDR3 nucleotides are TGTGCCAGCAGCTCCTTTACAGGGAACTATGGCTACACCTTC.

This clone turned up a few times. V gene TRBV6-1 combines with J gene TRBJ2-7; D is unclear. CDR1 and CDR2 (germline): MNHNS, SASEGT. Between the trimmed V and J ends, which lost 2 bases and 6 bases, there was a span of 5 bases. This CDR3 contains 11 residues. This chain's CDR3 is CASSEPLEQYF. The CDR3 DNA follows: TGTGCCAGCAGTGAACCCCTCGAGCAGTACTTC.

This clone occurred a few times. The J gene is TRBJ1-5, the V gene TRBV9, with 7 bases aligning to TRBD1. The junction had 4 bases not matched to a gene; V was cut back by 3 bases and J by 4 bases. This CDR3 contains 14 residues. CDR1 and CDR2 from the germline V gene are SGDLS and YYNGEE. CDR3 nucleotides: TGTGCCAGCAGCGGCGGGACAGCGAATCAGCCCCAGCATTTT. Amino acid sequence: CASSGGTANQPQHF. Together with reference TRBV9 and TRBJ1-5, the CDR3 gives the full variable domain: DSGVTQTPKHLITATGQRVTLRCSPRSGDLSVYWYQQSLDQGLQFLIQYYNGEERAKGNILERFSAQQFPDLHSELNLSSLELGDSALYFCASSGGTANQPQHFGDGTRLSIL.

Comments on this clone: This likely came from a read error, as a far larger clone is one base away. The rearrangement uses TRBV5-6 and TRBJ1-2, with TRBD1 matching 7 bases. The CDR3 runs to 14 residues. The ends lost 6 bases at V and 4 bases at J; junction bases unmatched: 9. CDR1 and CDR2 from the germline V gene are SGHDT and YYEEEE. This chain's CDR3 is CASIGAGGFYGYTF. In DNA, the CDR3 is TGTGCCAGCATCGGGGCAGGGGGTTTCTATGGCTACACCTTC.

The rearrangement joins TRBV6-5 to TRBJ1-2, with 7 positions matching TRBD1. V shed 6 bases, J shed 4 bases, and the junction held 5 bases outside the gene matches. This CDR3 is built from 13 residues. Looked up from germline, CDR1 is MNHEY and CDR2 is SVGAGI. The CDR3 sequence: CASRKQGPYGYTF. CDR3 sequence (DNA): TGTGCCAGCAGGAAACAGGGGCCCTATGGCTACACCTTC.

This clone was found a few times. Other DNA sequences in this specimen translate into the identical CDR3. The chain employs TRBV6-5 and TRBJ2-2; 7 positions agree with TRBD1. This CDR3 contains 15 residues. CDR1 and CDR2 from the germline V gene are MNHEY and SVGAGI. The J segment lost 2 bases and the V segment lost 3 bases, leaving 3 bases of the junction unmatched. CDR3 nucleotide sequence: TGTGCCAGCAGTTATAAGGGGGCCAACACCGGGGAGCTGTTTTTT. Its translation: CASSYKGANTGELFF.

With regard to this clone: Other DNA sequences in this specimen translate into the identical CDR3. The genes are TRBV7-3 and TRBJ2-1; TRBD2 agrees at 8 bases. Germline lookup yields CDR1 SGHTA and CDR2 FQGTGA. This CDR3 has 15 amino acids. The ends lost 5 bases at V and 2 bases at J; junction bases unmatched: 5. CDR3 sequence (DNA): TGTGCCAGCAGCCCGAGCGGGGGAGCCTACAATGAGCAGTTCTTC. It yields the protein CASSPSGGAYNEQFF.

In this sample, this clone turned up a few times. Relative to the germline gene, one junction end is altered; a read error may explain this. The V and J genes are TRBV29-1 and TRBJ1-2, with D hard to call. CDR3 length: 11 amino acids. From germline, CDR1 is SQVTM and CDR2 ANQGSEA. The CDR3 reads CSVEDGKGYTF. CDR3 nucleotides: TGCAGCGTCGAAGACGGTAAAGGCTACACCTTC.

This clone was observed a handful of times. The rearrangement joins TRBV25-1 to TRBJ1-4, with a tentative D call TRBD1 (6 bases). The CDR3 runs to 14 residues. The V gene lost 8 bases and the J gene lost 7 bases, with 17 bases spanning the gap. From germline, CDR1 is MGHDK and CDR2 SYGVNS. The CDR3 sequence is CASGLQGGSEKLFF. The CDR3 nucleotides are TGTGCCAGCGGTTTACAGGGAGGGAGTGAAAAACTGTTTTTT.

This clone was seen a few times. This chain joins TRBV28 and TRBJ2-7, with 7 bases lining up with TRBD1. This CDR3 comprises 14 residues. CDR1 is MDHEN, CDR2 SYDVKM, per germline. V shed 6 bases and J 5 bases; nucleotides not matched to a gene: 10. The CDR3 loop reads CASSDPGGADEQYF. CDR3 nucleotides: TGTGCCAGCAGCGACCCAGGGGGTGCGGACGAGCAGTACTTC.

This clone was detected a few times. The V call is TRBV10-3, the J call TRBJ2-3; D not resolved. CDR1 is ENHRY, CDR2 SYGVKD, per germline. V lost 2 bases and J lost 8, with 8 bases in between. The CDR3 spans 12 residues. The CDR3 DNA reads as TGTGCCATCAGTGAGGACTGGTCTACGCAGTATTTT. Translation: CAISEDWSTQYF.